These 8 T cell receptor beta chains were sequenced from one sample in a study of T-cell memory formation after mild COVID-19. TCRdb re-called the 5' RACE reads with MiXCR, one entry per CDR3 protein. This sample has some 450,000 distinct CDR3 sequences; about 20% occur once, and the top ten carry 8.4%. Input material: PBMCs or a T cell subset sorted from them (not recorded which). Receptors were obtained from an adult woman who had mild COVID-19 (a few samples of this study predate the infection). Cell type and time point are not known.

The CDR3 spells CASSGWPRSYEQYF. Here the CDR3 DNA reads TGCGCCAGCAGCGGGTGGCCTCGTTCCTACGAGCAGTACTTC. This chain links TRBV5-1 with TRBJ2-7; D uncertain. The CDR3 is made up of 14 amino acids. Per the germline V gene, CDR1 is SGHRS and CDR2 is YFSETQ. V was trimmed by 4 bases and J by 1 base, leaving 12 bases between them.

This clonotype came up a few times. The chain uses TRBV7-2 and TRBJ2-4, with a possible D match to TRBD1 (6 bases). CDR3 length: 16 residues. Per the germline V gene, CDR1 is SGHTA and CDR2 is FQGNSA. V dropped 1 base and J dropped 4 bases, with 14 bases sitting between them. Here the CDR3 reads CASSLEGVMIKNIQYF. DNA of the CDR3: TGTGCCAGCAGCTTAGAGGGGGTGATGATAAAAAACATTCAGTACTTC.

The chain carries TRBV12-3 or TRBV12-4 and TRBJ2-1; 9 bases are shared with TRBD1. The CDR3 runs to 15 residues. The ends lost 6 bases at V and 6 bases at J; junction bases unmatched: 9. The DNA for the CDR3 is TGTGCCAGCAGAGGGGGACAGGGAGGAGGCAATGAGCAGTTCTTC. It specifies CASRGGQGGGNEQFF.

This clonotype was seen many times. The chain couples TRBV24-1 to TRBJ2-3, with TRBD2 as a possible D gene (7 bases). Germline V gene lookup returns CDR1 KGHDR and CDR2 SFDVKD. V gave up 6 bases and J gave up 3 bases, with 15 bases separating them. The CDR3 covers 15 residues. CDR3 bases: TGTGCCACCAGTCTAAGGGGGGGACCTACAGATACGCAGTATTTT. Translated, it gives CATSLRGGPTDTQYF.

V gene TRBV7-2 combines with J gene TRBJ2-2; D is undetermined. The germline gives CDR1 SGHTA, CDR2 FQGNSA. CDR3 length equals 13 residues. V was shortened by 0 bases and J by 8 bases, with 7 bases between the two germline ends. The CDR3 protein is CASSLAELGELFF. For the CDR3, the DNA is TGTGCCAGCAGCTTAGCGGAGTTAGGGGAGCTGTTTTTT.

The rearrangement links TRBV15 to TRBJ2-4; TRBD1 aligns across 7 bases. CDR3 size: 16 residues. The germline V gene has CDR1 LNHNV and CDR2 YYDKDF (reference sequence). After removal of 5 bases from V and 7 bases from J, the junction contained 14 bases not matched to a gene. In DNA form, the CDR3 reads TGTGCCACCAGCCATTCGCAAGGAGAGGGGGCGAACATTCAGTACTTC. Its protein product is CATSHSQGEGANIQYF.

This clonotype came up a few times. The chain uses TRBV9 and TRBJ2-2; D may be TRBD1 (5 bases). The V end was cut by 4 bases, the J end by 3 bases, with 13 bases between. CDR3 length: 15 residues. The germline CDR1 and CDR2 sequences are SGDLS and YYNGEE. Here the CDR3 reads CASSTQDIYTGELFF. In DNA, the CDR3 is TGTGCCAGCAGCACTCAGGACATCTACACCGGGGAGCTGTTTTTT.

The rearrangement links TRBV27 to TRBJ2-1; no clear D gene. This CDR3 region has 14 residues. The germline V gene has CDR1 MNHEY and CDR2 SMNVEV (reference sequence). V lost 6 bases to trimming and J lost 2 bases, with 11 bases between them. CDR3 amino acids: CASSTMSAYNEQFF. CDR3 nucleotides: TGTGCCAGCAGCACAATGTCTGCCTACAATGAGCAGTTCTTC.